This entry concerns a single TCR beta chain. Its specificity is unknown. The sample comes from a study of T cell responses to AZD1222 COVID-19 vaccine. Findings of the study overall: Among spike-specific TCRs, nearly half reportedly target unmutated variant regions. Repertoires were obtained only post-peak T cell response.

Losses at the gene ends were 5 bases for V and 4 bases for J; bases not matched to a gene: 18. CDR1 and CDR2 (germline): SSHAT, FNYEAQ (reference sequence). CDR3 length: 20 residues. Repertoires were generated with immunoSEQ multiplex PCR, while TCRdb's copy carries only in-frame clones and drops some. The sample records about 120,000 clones, roughly 87% being singletons. This clonotype originated in an adult who received the AZD1222 COVID-19 vaccine. Sequenced here: peripheral blood, sampled 28 days after the second AZD1222 dose. The gene calls are TRBV7-7 and TRBJ1-6; 9 bases fit TRBD1. CDR3 bases: TGTGCCAGCAGCCCCGGGACAGGGCAAAGTCGAGGGCCTTATAATTCACCCCTCCACTTT. Translating gives CASSPGTGQSRGPYNSPLHF. Looking up the rest from reference TRBV7-7 and TRBJ1-6 gives the full variable domain: GAGVSQSPRYKVTKRGQDVTLRCDPISSHATLYWYQQALGQGPEFLTYFNYEAQPDKSGLPSDRFSAERPEGSISTLTIQRTEQRDSAMYRCASSPGTGQSRGPYNSPLHFGNGTRLTVT.